The TCR beta chain under discussion was sequenced for a study of T cells after posttransplantation cyclophosphamide. Control samples came 1 year after myeloablative marrow transplants with methotrexate plus calcineurin inhibitor. Trimming took 5 bases from V and 2 from J, leaving 12 bases between them. The CDR3 is 14 residues long. Germline lookup yields CDR1 SEHNR and CDR2 FQNEAQ (reference sequence). Profiled with immunoSEQ multiplex PCR; TCRdb holds only in-frame clones, not every one. Of over 15,000 clones listed, 85% are singletons. The sample was PBMCs, taken after allogeneic stem cell transplant with calcineurin inhibitor and methotrexate. This TCR came from a female patient aged 18 to 35 who received an allogeneic stem cell transplant from an unrelated donor, was CMV-positive, and had acute and chronic GVHD. Some T cells may be provided by the graft donor. The gene calls are TRBV7-9 and TRBJ1-1, with unresolved D. CDR3 protein: CASSPRALNTEAFF. CDR3 bases: TGTGCCAGCAGCCCCCGTGCTCTAAACACTGAAGCTTTCTTT.